This T cell receptor beta chain originates from a study of T-cell reconstitution after alpha-beta-depleted transplantation in children. Overall study results and limits: One year after transplant, T-cell counts and diversity came mostly from newly produced T cells. Roughly two months post-transplant, alpha-beta T cells reportedly originated from several hundred graft clones that had expanded.

The TCRbeta library incorporated unique molecular identifiers. From the PCR reads, TCRdb called clonotypes with MiXCR, one entry per CDR3 protein. The repertoire consists of 750,000 to 950,000 distinct CDR3 sequences, with around 15% occurring once and the leading ten covering 5%. This clonotype was counted only a few times. Its antigen is unknown. There are 16 residues in the CDR3. CDR1 LNHNV and CDR2 YYDKDF come from the germline V gene (reference sequence). V lost 1 base to trimming and J lost 9 bases; unmatched junction nucleotides: 8. This rearrangement joins TRBV15 to TRBJ2-1; 11 bases match TRBD2. The sequencing used PBMCs, mostly from graft donor cells, collected 360 days after TCRalphabeta/CD19-depleted stem cell transplant. The receptor was derived from a male patient younger than 18 who had a stem cell transplant for acute lymphoblastic leukemia, so the T cells may come from the graft donor. CDR3 in amino acids: CATSRGGLAGGGEQFF. The CDR3 nucleotides are TGTGCCACCAGCAGAGGGGGGCTAGCGGGAGGAGGTGAGCAGTTCTTC.